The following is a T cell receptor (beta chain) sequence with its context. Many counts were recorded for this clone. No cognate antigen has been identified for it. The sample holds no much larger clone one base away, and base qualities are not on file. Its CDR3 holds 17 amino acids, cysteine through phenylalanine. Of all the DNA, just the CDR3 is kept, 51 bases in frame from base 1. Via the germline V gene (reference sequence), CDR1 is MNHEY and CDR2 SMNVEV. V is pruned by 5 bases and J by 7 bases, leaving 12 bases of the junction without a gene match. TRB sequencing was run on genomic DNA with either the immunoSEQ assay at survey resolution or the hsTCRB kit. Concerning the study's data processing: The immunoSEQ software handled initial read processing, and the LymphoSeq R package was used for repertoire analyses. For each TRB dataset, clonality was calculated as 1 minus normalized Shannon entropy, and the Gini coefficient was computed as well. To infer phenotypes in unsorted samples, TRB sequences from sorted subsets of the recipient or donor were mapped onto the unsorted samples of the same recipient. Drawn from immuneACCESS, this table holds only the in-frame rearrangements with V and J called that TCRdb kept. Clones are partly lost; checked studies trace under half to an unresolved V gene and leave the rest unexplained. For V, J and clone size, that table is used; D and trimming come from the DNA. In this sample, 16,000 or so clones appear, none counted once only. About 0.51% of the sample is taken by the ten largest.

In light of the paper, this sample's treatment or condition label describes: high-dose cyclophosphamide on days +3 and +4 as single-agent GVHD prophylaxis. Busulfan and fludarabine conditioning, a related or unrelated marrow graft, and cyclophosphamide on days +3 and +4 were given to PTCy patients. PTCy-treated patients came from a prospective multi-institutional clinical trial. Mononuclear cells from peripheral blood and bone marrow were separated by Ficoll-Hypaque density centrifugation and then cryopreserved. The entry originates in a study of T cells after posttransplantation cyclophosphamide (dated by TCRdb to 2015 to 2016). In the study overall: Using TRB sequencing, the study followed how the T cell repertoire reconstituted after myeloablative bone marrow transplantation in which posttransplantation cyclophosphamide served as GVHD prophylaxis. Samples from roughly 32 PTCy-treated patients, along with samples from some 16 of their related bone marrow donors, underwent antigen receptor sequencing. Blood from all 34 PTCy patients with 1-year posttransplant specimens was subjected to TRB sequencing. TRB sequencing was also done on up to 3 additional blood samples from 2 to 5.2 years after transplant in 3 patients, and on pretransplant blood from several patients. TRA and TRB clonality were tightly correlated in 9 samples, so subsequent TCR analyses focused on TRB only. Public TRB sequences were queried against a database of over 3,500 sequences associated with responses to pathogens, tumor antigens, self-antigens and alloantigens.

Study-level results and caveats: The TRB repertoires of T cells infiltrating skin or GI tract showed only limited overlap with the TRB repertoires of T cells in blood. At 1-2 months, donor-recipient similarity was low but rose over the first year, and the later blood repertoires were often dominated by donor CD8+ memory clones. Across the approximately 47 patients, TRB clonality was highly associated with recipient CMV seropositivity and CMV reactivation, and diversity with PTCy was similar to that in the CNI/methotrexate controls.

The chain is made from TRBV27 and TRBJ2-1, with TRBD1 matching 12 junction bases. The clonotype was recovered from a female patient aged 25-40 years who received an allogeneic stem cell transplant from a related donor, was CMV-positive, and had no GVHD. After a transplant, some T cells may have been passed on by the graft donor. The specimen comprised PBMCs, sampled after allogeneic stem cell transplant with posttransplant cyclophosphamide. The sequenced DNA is TGTGCCAGCAGTCAAATCGTTCCGGGACAGGGGGCGAATGAGCAGTTCTTC. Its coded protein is CASSQIVPGQGANEQFF.